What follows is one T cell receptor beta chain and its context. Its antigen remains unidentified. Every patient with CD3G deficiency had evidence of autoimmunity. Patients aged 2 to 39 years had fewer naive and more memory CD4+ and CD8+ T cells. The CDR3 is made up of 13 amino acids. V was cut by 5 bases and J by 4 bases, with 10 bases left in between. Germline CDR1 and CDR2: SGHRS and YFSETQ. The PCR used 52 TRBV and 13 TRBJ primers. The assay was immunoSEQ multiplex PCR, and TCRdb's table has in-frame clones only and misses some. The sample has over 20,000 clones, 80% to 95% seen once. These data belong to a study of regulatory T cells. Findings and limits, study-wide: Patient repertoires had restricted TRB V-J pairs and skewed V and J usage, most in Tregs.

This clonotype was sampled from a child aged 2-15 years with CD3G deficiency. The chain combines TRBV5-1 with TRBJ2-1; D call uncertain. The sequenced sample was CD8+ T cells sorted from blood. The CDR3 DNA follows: TGCGCCAGCAGGGACCCAATTTACAATGAGCAGTTCTTC. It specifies CASRDPIYNEQFF.